What follows are 20 T cell receptor beta chains derived from one specimen sequenced in a study of blood T cells in healthy people across ages. The use of a sample-barcoded 5' primer and a J-beta primer mix characterized a second PCR of roughly 6 to 11 cycles. Via MiXCR, TCRdb re-called the 5' RACE reads, giving one row per CDR3 protein. There are roughly 1,700,000 distinct CDR3 sequences in the sample; roughly 30% occur only once, and 7.7% lies in the top ten. The sequenced sample consisted of blood. The source is a woman younger than 45 in good health.

V and J are TRBV12-5 and TRBJ1-3; TRBD1 might be the D (6 bases). This CDR3 has 18 residues. Germline loops: CDR1 LGHNT, CDR2 FRNRAP. Trimming removed 2 bases at V and 5 bases at J, with 22 bases between. CDR3: CASGLTQNRELSRNTIYF. The DNA for the CDR3 is TGTGCTAGTGGTTTGACTCAAAACAGGGAATTAAGTCGAAACACCATATATTTT.

The V call is TRBV9, the J call TRBJ2-7, with 8 nucleotides matching TRBD1. The germline gives CDR1 SGDLS, CDR2 YYNGEE. The CDR3 covers 14 residues. The V gene end was trimmed by 4 bases and the J gene end by 6 bases; junction bases not matched to a gene: 9. CDR3 nucleotide sequence: TGTGCCAGCAGCCCTAGCCCGACAGGGGTCGAGCAGTACTTC. Protein product: CASSPSPTGVEQYF.

Remarks on this clonotype: Since a much larger clone is just one base distant, this may be a read error. The genes are TRBV20-1 and TRBJ2-5; 9 nucleotides line up with TRBD1. The end of the DNA aligns better with TRBJ2-7, so the J call may be wrong. Germline V gives CDR1 DFQATT, CDR2 SNEGSKA (reference sequence). The CDR3 runs to 13 residues. The CDR3 coding sequence is TGCAGTGCTTGCGGACAGGGGACCCACGAGCAGTACTTC. Translated: CSACGQGTHEQYF.

This clonotype was counted ten times or more. This chain uses TRBV29-1 with TRBJ1-2; D not resolved. Trimming cost V 0 bases and J 8 bases, with 13 bases left between them. Germline V gives CDR1 SQVTM, CDR2 ANQGSEA. The CDR3 is made up of 13 amino acids. DNA of the CDR3: TGCAGCGTTGAAGATTTGCGGGATCGGGGCTACACCTTC. Translation: CSVEDLRDRGYTF. The full variable domain, completed using reference TRBV29-1 and TRBJ1-2, is SAVISQKPSRDICQRGTSLTIQCQVDSQVTMMFWYRQQPGQSLTLIATANQGSEATYESGFVIDKFPISRPNLTFSTLTVSNMSPEDSSIYLCSVEDLRDRGYTFGSGTRLTVV.

This clonotype has more than one count but fewer than ten. V is TRBV6-1 and J is TRBJ1-2; perhaps TRBD1 as D (6 bases). Trimming stripped 1 base from V and 5 bases from J, with 17 bases between. The germline CDR1 and CDR2 sequences are MNHNS and SASEGT. The CDR3 spans 16 residues. The CDR3 DNA sequence: TGTGCCAGCAGTGAAGGATATACAGGGAACCTATATGGCTACACCTTC. Translated, it gives CASSEGYTGNLYGYTF.

This chain connects TRBV7-7 to TRBJ2-1; 8 nucleotides line up with TRBD1. In germline, CDR1 is SSHAT, CDR2 FNYEAQ (reference sequence). The ends lost 5 bases at V and 7 bases at J; junction bases unmatched: 7. This CDR3 comprises 14 residues. As DNA, the CDR3 is TGTGCCAGCAGCCAAACCCAGGGGGCTAATGAGCAGTTCTTC. Translation: CASSQTQGANEQFF.

The chain is built from TRBV5-1 and TRBJ2-7; TRBD2 might be the D (6 bases). The CDR3 is 14 amino acids. CDR1 and CDR2 from the germline V gene are SGHRS and YFSETQ. Deletions cut 0 bases from V and 4 bases from J, with 11 bases between. This CDR3 reads CASSLALRGYEQYF. The CDR3, as DNA: TGCGCCAGCAGCTTGGCCCTTCGGGGGTACGAGCAGTACTTC.

The chain combines TRBV6-2 or TRBV6-3 with TRBJ2-1; maybe TRBD1 (7 bases). The CDR3 is 12 residues long. The V gene lost 8 bases and the J gene lost 6 bases, with 11 bases spanning the gap. Per germline, CDR1 MNHEY and CDR2 SVGEGT. CDR3 DNA: TGTGCCAGCGCAGGGGGGAGCAATGAGCAGTTCTTC. Translated, it gives CASAGGSNEQFF.

The chain carries TRBV30 and TRBJ2-4; possible D gene TRBD1, 6 bases. The J call is uncertain, as TRBJ2-7 better fits the DNA end. This CDR3 is 14 amino acids long. Germline assignment: CDR1 GTSNPN and CDR2 SVGIG (reference sequence). The DNA of the CDR3 is TGTGCCTGGAACCTGGGGGCGGGTCGAGGCGAGCAGTACTTC. Protein product: CAWNLGAGRGEQYF.

About this clonotype itself: A read error may explain this, as a much larger clone is one base away. The CDR3 sequence is CAGSLAPGGTRNQPQHF. In DNA form, the CDR3 reads TGTGCCGGCAGCTTAGCCCCTGGAGGGACGCGCAATCAGCCCCAGCATTTT. This sequence joins TRBV7-2 and TRBJ1-5, with a tentative D call TRBD1 (5 bases). The CDR3 consists of 17 residues. The germline CDR1 and CDR2 sequences are SGHTA and FQGNSA.

This clonotype turned up a few times. The rearrangement joins TRBV12-3 or TRBV12-4 to TRBJ2-5; D is unresolved. V was trimmed by 5 bases and J by 0 bases, leaving 13 bases between them. This CDR3 has 15 amino acids. CDR3 amino acids: CASSRRRLYQETQYF. In nucleotides, the CDR3 is TGTGCCAGCAGTCGACGACGGTTGTACCAAGAGACCCAGTACTTC.

Notes on this clonotype: One junction end does not reproduce the germline sequence, and a read error may be involved. V usage is TRBV27 and J usage is TRBJ2-1, with no clear D. Germline assignment: CDR1 MNHEY and CDR2 SMNVEV (reference sequence). This CDR3 spans 13 amino acids. The CDR3 nucleotides are TGTGCCAGCAGTTTGAGAATCCACAAAGAGCAGTTCTTC. Translation gives CASSLRIHKEQFF.

This clonotype was seen many times. The chain employs TRBV18 and TRBJ2-7; D is ambiguous. The CDR3 is 15 residues long. The V end was cut by 1 base, the J end by 3 bases, with 13 bases between. The germline gives CDR1 KGHSH, CDR2 LQKENI. The CDR3 region is CASSPQPVDVYEQYF. DNA for the CDR3: TGTGCCAGCTCACCACAGCCTGTGGATGTCTACGAGCAGTACTTC.

The rearrangement joins TRBV10-3 to TRBJ2-2; D gene ambiguous. There are 14 residues in the CDR3. Trimming removed 1 base from V and 5 bases from J, with 8 bases in between. Per the germline V gene, CDR1 is ENHRY and CDR2 is SYGVKD. CDR3 DNA sequence: TGTGCCATCAGTGAGTTCGAGGTAACCGGGGAGCTGTTTTTT. Translating gives CAISEFEVTGELFF.

This clonotype came up a few times. The genes are TRBV19 and TRBJ2-1; D tentatively fits TRBD1 or TRBD2 (6 bases each). CDR3 length: 15 residues. The germline V and J ends were trimmed by 7 bases and 6 bases, with 19 bases remaining between them. Germline V gives CDR1 LNHDA, CDR2 SQIVND (reference sequence). The CDR3 region has the DNA TGTGCCAGTACTGGGGGGCCAGACGGGGGCAATGAGCAGTTCTTC. This codes for CASTGGPDGGNEQFF.

The J gene is TRBJ2-7, the V gene TRBV27; 10 bases are a match to TRBD1. CDR3 length equals 16 residues. Trimming removed 3 bases from V and 2 bases from J; junction bases left unmatched: 7. Germline CDR1 and CDR2: MNHEY and SMNVEV (reference sequence). The CDR3 reads CASSFAGTGAAYEQYF. CDR3 nucleotides: TGTGCCAGCAGTTTTGCCGGGACAGGGGCCGCCTACGAGCAGTACTTC.

The sample holds a few counts of this clonotype. The chain's CDR3 is CASEQLGLQETQYF. As DNA, the CDR3 is TGTGCCAGCGAGCAATTAGGACTCCAAGAGACCCAGTACTTC. This chain connects TRBV27 to TRBJ2-5, with a tentative D call TRBD2 (5 bases). Deletions cut 8 bases from V and 1 base from J, with 14 bases between. Looked up from germline, CDR1 is MNHEY and CDR2 is SMNVEV (reference sequence). This CDR3 is built from 14 residues.

J is TRBJ1-1 and V is TRBV2, with D unclear. The CDR3 is 11 residues long. Germline lookup yields CDR1 SNHLY and CDR2 FYNNEI. V lost 8 bases to trimming and J lost 5 bases, with 9 bases between them. CDR3 bases: TGTGCCAGCGGGGATGAGACTGAAGCTTTCTTT. Encoded protein: CASGDETEAFF.

This chain connects TRBV30 to TRBJ2-7; D may correspond to TRBD1 or TRBD2 (5 bases each). Trimming removed 1 base at V and 2 bases at J, with 12 bases between. The CDR3 extends over 14 amino acids. CDR1 and CDR2 from the germline V gene are GTSNPN and SVGIG (reference sequence). CDR3 in amino acids: CAWSEGSRAYEQYF. In nucleotides, the CDR3 is TGTGCCTGGAGTGAGGGGAGCCGCGCCTACGAGCAGTACTTC.

The chain has TRBV7-9 and TRBJ2-7; D possibly corresponds to TRBD1 (6 bases). From germline, CDR1 is SEHNR and CDR2 FQNEAQ (reference sequence). The V and J ends lost 0 bases and 5 bases respectively, with 14 bases between them. The CDR3 covers 15 residues. CDR3 nucleotides: TGTGCCAGCAGCTTAGCGAGGGGGACGCGCGACGAGCAGTACTTC. As protein: CASSLARGTRDEQYF. The whole variable domain, remainder taken from reference TRBV7-9 and TRBJ2-7, is DTGVSQNPRHKITKRGQNVTFRCDPISEHNRLYWYRQTLGQGPEFLTYFQNEAQLEKSRLLSDRFSAERPKGSFSTLEIQRTEQGDSAMYLCASSLARGTRDEQYFGPGTRLTVT.